These T cell receptor beta chains were read from a single sample in a study of T-cell memory formation after mild COVID-19. TCRdb fed the 5' RACE reads into MiXCR, producing one record per CDR3 protein. The sample shows over 250,000 distinct CDR3 sequences, roughly 15% of them seen only once. Material: PBMCs or a T cell subset sorted from them (not recorded which). The source of these receptors is a man younger than 30 who had mild COVID-19 (a few samples of this study predate the infection). Cell type and time point are not known. Both conserved end residues are part of each CDR3. A D gene is named only where the DNA matches it firmly. Not all rows give a size; the values are once, few, many and, for expanded clones, a class.

v_call	d_call	clone_size	j_call	cdr3_aa	cdr3_nt
TRBV5-1	.	.	TRBJ2-5	CASRKTQYF	TGCGCCAGCAGAAAGACCCAGTACTTC
TRBV4-1	.	.	TRBJ1-2	CASSQEGQGRDGYTF	TGCGCCAGCAGCCAAGAAGGGCAGGGAAGGGATGGCTACACCTTC
TRBV12-3/TRBV12-4	.	.	TRBJ2-3	CATTPLVPRTDTQYF	TGTGCCACAACACCCCTAGTCCCCCGCACAGATACGCAGTATTTT
TRBV5-1	.	.	TRBJ2-7	CASSEDSGFYEQYF	TGCGCCAGCAGCGAAGACAGTGGATTCTACGAGCAGTACTTC
TRBV6-6	TRBD2	.	TRBJ2-3	CASSWAGRADTQYF	TGTGCCAGCAGTTGGGCAGGGAGGGCAGATACGCAGTATTTT
TRBV7-9	TRBD2	.	TRBJ2-3	CASSSHWRGDTDTQYF	TGTGCCAGCAGCTCCCACTGGCGGGGGGACACAGATACGCAGTATTTT
TRBV7-2	.	many	TRBJ2-5	CASSQQRAPEETQYF	TGTGCCAGCAGCCAACAGCGGGCCCCCGAGGAGACCCAGTACTTC
TRBV4-3	.	.	TRBJ2-7	CASSQEARSYEQYF	TGCGCCAGCAGCCAAGAGGCGAGGAGTTACGAGCAGTACTTC
TRBV12-3/TRBV12-4	.	many	TRBJ2-2	CASSWFGVGELFF	TGTGCCAGCAGTTGGTTTGGGGTCGGGGAGCTGTTTTTT
TRBV12-3/TRBV12-4	.	few	TRBJ2-3	CASSPIGLANTDTQYF	TGTGCCAGCAGCCCTATCGGGCTAGCAAACACAGATACGCAGTATTTT
TRBV11-3	TRBD1	few	TRBJ2-5	CASSRTGRETQYF	TGTGCCAGCAGCCGGACAGGGAGAGAGACCCAGTACTTC
TRBV12-3/TRBV12-4	.	many	TRBJ1-6	CASSWGGSDNSPLHF	TGTGCCAGCAGTTGGGGGGGCTCAGATAATTCACCCCTCCACTTT
TRBV15	TRBD1	.	TRBJ1-5	CATSRDRGGGKPQHF	TGTGCCACCAGCAGAGATCGAGGGGGCGGTAAGCCCCAGCATTTT
TRBV6-2/TRBV6-3	.	.	TRBJ2-1	CASSYPGGTSEQFF	TGTGCCAGCAGTTACCCAGGGGGGACTTCTGAGCAGTTCTTC
TRBV4-3	TRBD1	few	TRBJ1-5	CASSPDRRSQPQHF	TGCGCCAGCAGCCCGGACAGGAGAAGTCAGCCCCAGCATTTT
TRBV20-1	.	.	TRBJ1-2	CSARDSDRLYGYTF	TGCAGTGCTAGAGATTCCGACAGGCTCTATGGCTACACCTTC
TRBV5-4	.	.	TRBJ2-6	CASSSPASGANVLTF	TGTGCCAGCAGCTCGCCCGCCTCTGGGGCCAACGTCCTGACTTTC
TRBV5-1	TRBD1	few	TRBJ1-1	CASRTGQNTEAFF	TGCGCCAGTAGGACAGGACAGAACACTGAAGCTTTCTTT
TRBV10-2	.	once	TRBJ1-5	CASSEDYQPQHF	TGCGCCAGCAGTGAGGACTATCAGCCCCAGCATTTT
TRBV29-1	.	few	TRBJ2-1	CSGSYSYNEQFF	TGCAGCGGATCTTACTCTTACAATGAGCAGTTCTTC
TRBV7-8	TRBD2	few	TRBJ2-5	CASSFVGGRQETQYF	TGTGCCAGCAGCTTCGTGGGCGGGAGACAAGAGACCCAGTACTTC
TRBV20-1	.	many	TRBJ1-4	CSAPRGQGATNEKLFF	TGCAGTGCCCCACGGGGTCAGGGAGCAACTAATGAAAAACTGTTTTTT
TRBV14	TRBD1	few	TRBJ1-2	CASSHSGTGPHGYTF	TGTGCCAGCAGCCATTCCGGGACAGGGCCCCATGGCTACACCTTC
TRBV3-1	.	many	TRBJ1-3	CASSAYRDGGNTIYF	TGTGCCAGCAGTGCATACAGGGACGGCGGAAACACCATATATTTT
TRBV29-1	.	few	TRBJ2-3	CSDLRGSTDTQYF	TGCAGCGACCTCCGGGGAAGTACAGATACGCAGTATTTT
TRBV18	.	.	TRBJ2-1	CASSPIGSSYNEQFF	TGTGCCAGCTCACCAATAGGGAGCTCCTACAATGAGCAGTTCTTC
TRBV7-2	TRBD2	.	TRBJ2-7	CASSLSGGYAEQYF	TGTGCCAGCAGCTTATCCGGGGGGTACGCGGAGCAGTACTTC
TRBV28	.	few	TRBJ2-7	CASSLLGGVDEQYF	TGTGCCAGCAGTTTACTCGGGGGAGTGGACGAGCAGTACTTC
TRBV5-1	.	.	TRBJ1-1	CASSISGAGQTEAFF	TGCGCCAGCAGCATATCCGGGGCTGGTCAAACTGAAGCTTTCTTT
TRBV4-3	TRBD2	many	TRBJ2-7	CASSQGGGEQYF	TGCGCCAGCAGCCAAGGGGGGGGCGAGCAGTACTTC
TRBV6-2/TRBV6-3	.	.	TRBJ1-5	CASSGLPGSPQHF	TGTGCCAGCAGTGGCCTTCCTGGTTCGCCCCAGCATTTT
TRBV6-4	.	few	TRBJ2-5	CASSVGDLQETQYF	TGTGCCAGCAGTGTTGGGGACCTACAAGAGACCCAGTACTTC
TRBV29-1	.	.	TRBJ2-2	CSVEMQGQGGELFF	TGCAGCGTTGAAATGCAGGGGCAGGGCGGGGAGCTGTTTTTT
TRBV20-1	.	.	TRBJ2-1	CSAGPLEGYNEQFF	TGCAGTGCCGGCCCCCTAGAGGGGTACAATGAGCAGTTCTTC
TRBV10-3	TRBD2	few	TRBJ2-5	CAISESAGGVGGTQYF	TGTGCCATCAGTGAGTCTGCGGGGGGAGTAGGCGGGACCCAGTACTTC
TRBV20-1	.	many	TRBJ2-7	CSARTSPTYEQYF	TGCAGTGCTAGGACATCTCCTACCTACGAGCAGTACTTC
TRBV7-9	TRBD1	few	TRBJ2-3	CAENSPGQGNTDTQYF	TGTGCCGAAAACAGCCCGGGACAGGGTAACACAGATACGCAGTATTTT
TRBV4-1	TRBD1	few	TRBJ1-5	CASSQDPAQGARQPQHF	TGCGCCAGCAGCCAAGACCCTGCGCAGGGGGCTAGGCAGCCCCAGCATTTT
TRBV29-1	TRBD1	few	TRBJ2-3	CSVEGPGTGAVADTQYF	TGCAGCGTTGAAGGGCCAGGGACAGGGGCCGTGGCAGATACGCAGTATTTT
TRBV29-1	.	.	TRBJ1-5	CSVGSSNQPQHF	TGCAGCGTGGGGTCTAGCAATCAGCCCCAGCATTTT
TRBV7-2	TRBD2	few	TRBJ2-3	CASSLRLADTDTQYF	TGTGCCAGCAGCTTGCGGCTAGCGGACACAGATACGCAGTATTTT
TRBV7-9	.	.	TRBJ1-3	CASSLAEDSGNTIYF	TGTGCCAGCAGCTTAGCCGAGGATTCTGGAAACACCATATATTTT
TRBV6-5	TRBD2	.	TRBJ2-1	CASSYSGLAGGNEQFF	TGTGCCAGCAGTTACTCCGGGCTAGCGGGAGGCAATGAGCAGTTCTTC
TRBV4-1	TRBD1	.	TRBJ2-5	CASSQEFITGGETQYF	TGCGCCAGCAGCCAAGAATTTATCACAGGGGGCGAGACCCAGTACTTC
TRBV27	TRBD2	.	TRBJ2-3	CASSVAGGPLYF	TGTGCCAGCAGTGTGGCGGGGGGGCCTCTGTATTTT
TRBV4-3	.	.	TRBJ1-6	CASSQDLWGSPLHF	TGCGCCAGCAGCCAAGATCTTTGGGGTTCACCCCTCCACTTT
TRBV12-3/TRBV12-4	.	few	TRBJ1-6	CASSLNSGSSYNSPLHF	TGTGCCAGCAGTCTAAACTCGGGTAGCTCCTATAATTCACCCCTCCACTTT
TRBV5-1	.	few	TRBJ2-3	CASSLVAGPPTDTQYF	TGCGCCAGCAGCTTGGTTGCAGGGCCTCCCACAGATACGCAGTATTTT
TRBV20-1	TRBD1	many	TRBJ2-6	CSALGQGSSGANVLTF	TGCAGTGCCCTCGGACAGGGGAGCTCAGGGGCCAACGTCCTGACTTTC
TRBV7-6	.	.	TRBJ2-2	CASSHRMSGGGTGELFF	TGTGCCAGCAGCCATCGGATGTCCGGGGGCGGAACCGGGGAGCTGTTTTTT
TRBV20-1	TRBD2	few	TRBJ2-3	CSLGRVGTQYF	TGCAGCCTTGGGAGGGTCGGTACGCAGTATTTT
TRBV19	TRBD1	.	TRBJ2-3	CASSIGTVKSTDTQYF	TGTGCCAGTAGTATCGGGACAGTAAAGAGCACAGATACGCAGTATTTT